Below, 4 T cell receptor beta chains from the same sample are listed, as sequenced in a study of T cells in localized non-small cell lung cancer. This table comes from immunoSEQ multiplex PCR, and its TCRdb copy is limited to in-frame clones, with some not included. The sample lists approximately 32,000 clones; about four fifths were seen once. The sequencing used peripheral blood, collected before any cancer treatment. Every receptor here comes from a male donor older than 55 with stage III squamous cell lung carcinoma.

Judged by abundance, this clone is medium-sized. The DNA for the CDR3 is TGCGCCAGCAGTGAGTTAGAGGACAATGAGCAGTTCTTC. Protein product: CASSELEDNEQFF. The V and J genes are TRBV10-2 and TRBJ2-1; D unresolved. V gave up 1 base and J gave up 5 bases, with 6 bases separating them. The CDR3 loop spans 13 amino acids. Germline V gene sequence: CDR1 WSHSY, CDR2 SAAADI.

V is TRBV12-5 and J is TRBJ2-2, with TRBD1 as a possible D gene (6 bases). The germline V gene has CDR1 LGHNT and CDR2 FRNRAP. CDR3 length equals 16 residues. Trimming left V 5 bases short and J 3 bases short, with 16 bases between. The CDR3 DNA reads TGTGCTAGTGGTCCCCGACAGGTGGAGGACACCGGGGAGCTGTTTTTT. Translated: CASGPRQVEDTGELFF.

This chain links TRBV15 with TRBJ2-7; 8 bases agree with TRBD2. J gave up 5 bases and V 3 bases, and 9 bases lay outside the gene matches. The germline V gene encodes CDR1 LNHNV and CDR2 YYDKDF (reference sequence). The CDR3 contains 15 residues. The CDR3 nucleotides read TGTGCCACCAGCAGGGGACTAGGTGATCTGCACGAGCAGTACTTC. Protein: CATSRGLGDLHEQYF.

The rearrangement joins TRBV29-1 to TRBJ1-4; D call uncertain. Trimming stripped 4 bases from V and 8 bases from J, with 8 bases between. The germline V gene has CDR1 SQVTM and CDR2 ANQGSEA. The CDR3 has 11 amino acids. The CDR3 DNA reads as TGCAGCGTTGGTTACGGGGAAAAACTGTTTTTT. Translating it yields CSVGYGEKLFF.